Below, 31 T cell receptor beta chains from the same sample are listed, as sequenced in a study of T cell repertoires in cytomegalovirus infection. One entry per CDR3 protein results from TCRdb running MiXCR on the reads. The profile shows approximately 500,000 distinct CDR3 sequences, approximately 25% of them singletons. Sequenced sample: PBMCs. Receptor source: a human donor in good health (CMV status not recorded). Some clones in this sample may be carry-over from other donors' samples.

This clonotype was found a few times. The chain employs TRBV5-4 and TRBJ2-5; 10 bases line up with TRBD2. This CDR3 has 16 amino acids. V lost 3 bases to trimming and J lost 5 bases; unmatched junction nucleotides: 10. Germline V CDR1 and CDR2: SGHNT, YYREEE (reference sequence). The CDR3: CASSSLSAGGLETQYF. For the CDR3, the DNA is TGTGCCAGCAGCTCTCTATCAGCGGGAGGGTTGGAGACCCAGTACTTC.

This chain links TRBV20-1 with TRBJ1-5, with D possibly being TRBD1 (6 bases). Germline lookup yields CDR1 DFQATT and CDR2 SNEGSKA (reference sequence). CDR3 length: 13 residues. Trimming took 4 bases from V and 3 from J, leaving 10 bases between them. The CDR3 nucleotides read TGCAGTGCTACGGACAGAAACAATCAGCCCCAGCATTTT. Amino acids: CSATDRNNQPQHF.

V and J are TRBV28 and TRBJ2-1; 8 nucleotides agree with TRBD2. There are 16 residues in the CDR3. Germline values: CDR1 MDHEN, CDR2 SYDVKM. V shed 5 bases, J shed 3 bases, and the junction held 9 bases outside the gene matches. Here the CDR3 reads CASSPRLARSYNEQFF. The DNA for the CDR3 is TGTGCCAGCAGTCCAAGACTAGCGAGGAGCTACAATGAGCAGTTCTTC.

The chain uses TRBV11-2 and TRBJ2-2; 9 bases map to TRBD2. The CDR3 has 18 residues. The V gene end was trimmed by 2 bases and the J gene end by 3 bases; junction bases not matched to a gene: 10. CDR1 is SGHAT and CDR2 is FQNNGV in the germline V gene. CDR3 region: CASSLLHSAGGDTGELFF. CDR3 DNA: TGTGCCAGCAGCTTACTCCATTCGGCGGGAGGGGACACCGGGGAGCTGTTTTTT. Full variable domain (rest looked up from reference TRBV11-2 and TRBJ2-2): EAGVAQSPRYKIIEKRQSVAFWCNPISGHATLYWYQQILGQGPKLLIQFQNNGVVDDSQLPKDRFSAERLKGVDSTLKIQPAKLEDSAVYLCASSLLHSAGGDTGELFFGEGSRLTVL.

The V call is TRBV6-5, the J call TRBJ2-7, with 9 bases identical to TRBD1. The CDR3 is 14 residues long. Germline V gives CDR1 MNHEY, CDR2 SVGAGI. V was pared by 6 bases and J by 3 bases, with 6 bases of the junction left unmatched. The CDR3 spells CASSRGTGNYEQYF. CDR3 DNA sequence: TGTGCCAGCAGCAGAGGGACAGGGAACTACGAGCAGTACTTC.

This clonotype was counted only a few times. The chain has TRBV4-1 and TRBJ1-2, with TRBD1 as a possible D gene (5 bases). The CDR3 sequence is 14 residues long. CDR1 MGHRA and CDR2 YSYEKL come from the germline V gene. V gave up 0 bases and J gave up 2 bases, with 7 bases separating them. As DNA, the CDR3 is TGCGCCAGCAGCCAAGAGGAGGGGAACTATGGCTACACCTTC. This sequence encodes CASSQEEGNYGYTF.

This clonotype has a handful of counts. The genes are TRBV20-1 and TRBJ2-5; 11 positions match TRBD2. The length of the CDR3 is 14 residues. V was clipped by 5 bases and J by 5 bases; unmatched bases: 7. Germline V gives CDR1 DFQATT, CDR2 SNEGSKA (reference sequence). CDR3 sequence reads: CSAPTSGIVETQYF. DNA of the CDR3: TGCAGTGCTCCGACTAGCGGGATCGTGGAGACCCAGTACTTC.

This chain uses TRBV27 with TRBJ2-7; tentative D call: TRBD2 (5 bases). This CDR3 spans 14 amino acids. V was trimmed by 3 bases and J by 3 bases, leaving 12 bases between them. The germline V gene has CDR1 MNHEY and CDR2 SMNVEV (reference sequence). In nucleotides, the CDR3 is TGTGCCAGCAGTTTTTATCCGGGGAGCTACGAGCAGTACGTC. This codes for CASSFYPGSYEQYV.

J is TRBJ2-1 and V is TRBV7-9; D may be TRBD2 (5 bases). Germline CDR1 reads SEHNR; CDR2 reads FQNEAQ (reference sequence). This CDR3 region has 14 residues. V gave up 5 bases and J gave up 7 bases, with 15 bases separating them. Written as DNA, the CDR3 is TGTGCCAGCAGCCGCGAAGGGAGATGGAATGAGCAGTTCTTC. Its protein is CASSREGRWNEQFF.

This clonotype was recorded at least ten times. J is TRBJ1-5 and V is TRBV10-3, with D perhaps matching TRBD1 (6 bases). The CDR3 totals 15 residues. V dropped 5 bases and J dropped 1 base, with 12 bases sitting between them. The V gene's germline CDR1 is ENHRY and CDR2 SYGVKD. The CDR3 nucleotides are TGTGCCATCAGTCCGGACAGTTCCAGCAATCAGCCCCAGCATTTT. This gives the protein CAISPDSSSNQPQHF.

This clonotype was recorded at least ten times. The chain recombines TRBV28 with TRBJ1-5, with D perhaps TRBD1 (5 bases). Germline lookup yields CDR1 MDHEN and CDR2 SYDVKM. V lost 7 bases, J lost 4 bases, and 17 bases lay in between. The CDR3 is made up of 15 amino acids. Written as DNA, the CDR3 is TGTGCCAGCATAAGGGCTGGGGCACTAAATCAGCCCCAGCATTTT. It encodes CASIRAGALNQPQHF.

This clonotype occurred a few times. V usage is TRBV7-9 and J usage is TRBJ2-5; 7 bases are shared with TRBD1. The germline gives CDR1 SEHNR, CDR2 FQNEAQ (reference sequence). This CDR3 spans 16 amino acids. Trimming at V came to 5 bases and at J to 5 bases, leaving 14 bases not matched to a gene. CDR3 sequence: CASSTRPTGYSETQYF. CDR3 coding DNA: TGTGCCAGCAGCACGAGACCGACAGGGTATTCGGAGACCCAGTACTTC.

The rearrangement uses TRBV19 and TRBJ2-2; D perhaps matches TRBD2 (5 bases). Trimming took off 4 bases at V and 7 bases at J, with 19 bases between the two ends. Looked up from germline, CDR1 is LNHDA and CDR2 is SQIVND (reference sequence). The CDR3 spans 16 residues. CDR3 nucleotide sequence: TGTGCCAGTAGTACCCTATTCCAGGTTGGAGGCGGGGAGCTGTTTTTT. Its protein product is CASSTLFQVGGGELFF.

This clonotype has a single count. The chain recombines TRBV30 with TRBJ2-2; unclear D gene. Germline V gives CDR1 GTSNPN, CDR2 SVGIG (reference sequence). Trimming cost V 3 bases and J 2 bases, with 10 bases left between them. The CDR3 runs 14 residues. CDR3 loop: CAWRLGPNTGELFF. The CDR3 DNA is TGTGCCTGGAGATTGGGTCCTAACACCGGGGAGCTGTTTTTT.

This clonotype turned up a few times. The rearrangement joins TRBV4-1 to TRBJ1-6, with a possible D match to TRBD1 (6 bases). CDR1 MGHRA and CDR2 YSYEKL come from the germline V gene. The V end was cut by 0 bases, the J end by 8 bases, with 14 bases between. The CDR3 sequence is 16 residues long. The chain's CDR3 is CASSQDRAGAHSPLHF. The DNA for the CDR3 is TGCGCCAGCAGCCAAGATCGGGCAGGGGCGCATTCACCCCTCCACTTT.

Many counts were recorded for this clonotype. J is TRBJ1-6 and V is TRBV7-2; D may be TRBD1 (5 bases). The germline gives CDR1 SGHTA, CDR2 FQGNSA. Trimming stripped 1 base from V and 5 bases from J, with 18 bases between. The CDR3 has 18 amino acids. CDR3 coding DNA: TGTGCCAGCAGCTTAGTATCCATGGGAGGGACGCATAATTCACCCCTCCACTTT. Its protein is CASSLVSMGGTHNSPLHF.

This clonotype was counted a few times. The CDR3 bases are TGCGCCAGCAGCAAAGCAGGGACTAGCGGCTCCACCGGGGAGCTGTTTTTT. Translated: CASSKAGTSGSTGELFF. The J gene is TRBJ2-2, the V gene TRBV4-1; 11 positions agree with TRBD2. Trimming took 5 bases from V and 4 from J; bases not matched to a gene: 9. Germline values: CDR1 MGHRA, CDR2 YSYEKL. The CDR3 loop spans 17 amino acids.

This clonotype appeared a few times. This chain joins TRBV7-2 and TRBJ2-4; 11 bases agree with TRBD2. CDR3 size: 16 residues. V dropped 5 bases and J dropped 6; count of bases not matched to a gene: 9. CDR1 and CDR2 (germline): SGHTA, FQGNSA. The CDR3 loop reads CASSIPGLAAGNIQYF. The CDR3 region has the DNA TGTGCCAGCAGCATTCCGGGACTAGCGGCCGGAAACATTCAGTACTTC.

This clonotype was counted many times. The gene calls are TRBV7-2 and TRBJ2-7, with D possibly being TRBD1 or TRBD2 (6 bases each). CDR1 is SGHTA and CDR2 is FQGNSA in the germline V gene. The CDR3 consists of 19 residues. Between the trimmed V and J ends, which lost 4 bases and 5 bases, there was a span of 30 bases. CDR3 DNA sequence: TGTGCCAGCAGCTCACCCTCGGAGGGGAGAGTTTGGGGGCAAAACGAGCAGTACTTC. Protein: CASSSPSEGRVWGQNEQYF.

DNA of the CDR3: TGCAGCGTTGCCCGACAGGGGGCAGACTACGAGCAGTACTTC. Translating it yields CSVARQGADYEQYF. This rearrangement joins TRBV29-1 to TRBJ2-7, with TRBD1 matching 10 bases. This CDR3 is 14 amino acids long. Germline V CDR1 and CDR2: SQVTM, ANQGSEA. Unmatched junction bases numbered 6, after V lost 4 bases and J lost 3 bases.

This clonotype occurred a few times. V and J are TRBV19 and TRBJ1-5; the D is unclear. The CDR3 is 16 amino acids. V was clipped by 5 bases and J by 2 bases, with 16 bases between them. Germline CDR1 and CDR2: LNHDA and SQIVND (reference sequence). The CDR3 DNA is TGTGCCAGTAGTCTATGGGTGGGTCTGGGCAATCAGCCCCAGCATTTT. Protein sequence: CASSLWVGLGNQPQHF.

This clonotype was detected a few times. The chain has TRBV7-9 and TRBJ2-2; the D gene is possibly TRBD2 (5 bases). CDR3 length equals 17 residues. Trimming cost V 5 bases and J 6 bases, with 22 bases left between them. The germline CDR1 and CDR2 sequences are SEHNR and FQNEAQ (reference sequence). Here the CDR3 reads CASSPNRPGIGPGELFF. The CDR3 DNA sequence: TGTGCCAGCAGCCCAAACCGACCGGGGATAGGACCCGGGGAGCTGTTTTTT.

This clonotype was picked up a small number of times. V gene TRBV7-2 combines with J gene TRBJ2-5; D possibly uses TRBD1 or TRBD2 (5 bases each). V shed 5 bases and J shed 5 bases, with 21 bases lying between them. CDR1 and CDR2 (germline): SGHTA, FQGNSA. CDR3 length: 16 residues. The CDR3 nucleotides read TGTGCCAGCAGCCCTCCATTACCCGGGACGATGGAGACCCAGTACTTC. Its protein product is CASSPPLPGTMETQYF. Looking up the rest from reference TRBV7-2 and TRBJ2-5 gives the full variable domain: GAGVSQSPSNKVTEKGKDVELRCDPISGHTALYWYRQSLGQGLEFLIYFQGNSAPDKSGLPSDRFSAERTGGSVSTLTIQRTQQEDSAVYLCASSPPLPGTMETQYFGPGTRLLVL.

This clonotype was counted between two and nine times. The rearrangement joins TRBV7-9 to TRBJ2-7, with D unresolved. Germline CDR1 and CDR2: SEHNR and FQNEAQ (reference sequence). The CDR3 spans 12 residues. V shed 2 bases and J shed 5 bases, with 7 bases lying between them. CDR3 residues: CASSLSPNEQYF. In DNA form, the CDR3 reads TGTGCCAGCAGCTTATCCCCTAACGAGCAGTACTTC.

V gene TRBV3-1 combines with J gene TRBJ1-6; TRBD1 aligns across 9 bases. Per the germline V gene, CDR1 is LGHDT and CDR2 is YNNKEL (reference sequence). CDR3 length: 15 residues. Germline trimming cut 4 bases from V and 6 bases from J; bases unmatched to any gene: 4. The CDR3 region is CASSLNRGPNSPLHF. CDR3 bases: TGTGCCAGCAGCCTGAACAGGGGGCCTAATTCACCCCTCCACTTT.

This clonotype came up a few times. This chain links TRBV29-1 with TRBJ2-2, with D uncertain. The length of the CDR3 is 13 residues. Trimming shortened V by 4 bases and J by 1 base, and 7 bases separated the two germline ends. CDR1 SQVTM and CDR2 ANQGSEA come from the germline V gene. The CDR3 nucleotides read TGCAGCGTTGCACCCCGGAACACCGGGGAGCTGTTTTTT. It codes for CSVAPRNTGELFF.

V is TRBV7-2 and J is TRBJ2-7; tentative D call: TRBD2 (6 bases). V lost 5 bases to trimming and J lost 5 bases, with 13 bases between them. CDR1 and CDR2 (germline): SGHTA, FQGNSA. The CDR3 has 13 residues. The CDR3 DNA sequence: TGTGCCAGCAGCGTGACTAGTAACCACGAGCAGTACTTC. Translation gives CASSVTSNHEQYF.

This clonotype was counted many times. The chain links TRBV7-8 to TRBJ2-7, with D perhaps assigned TRBD1 or TRBD2 (5 bases each). The CDR3 consists of 14 residues. The germline CDR1 and CDR2 sequences are SGHVS and FQNEAQ. The V end was cut by 3 bases, the J end by 4 bases, with 13 bases between. Here the CDR3 DNA reads TGTGCCAGCAGCTTGAAAGGGACCTTTTACGAGCAGTACGTC. The encoded protein is CASSLKGTFYEQYV.

This clonotype was observed at least ten times. CDR3 nucleotides: TGTGCCAGCAGCTTAGCGAGGACTAGCGGGAGGGCCTATGAGCAGTTCTTC. It codes for CASSLARTSGRAYEQFF. The chain employs TRBV7-8 and TRBJ2-1; 15 bases fit TRBD2. The CDR3 is 17 amino acids. Germline lookup yields CDR1 SGHVS and CDR2 FQNEAQ. The trim removed 0 bases at V and 8 bases at J, leaving 5 bases unmatched.

In this sample, this clonotype turned up a few times. Here the CDR3 reads CASSLRGDPNEQFF. The DNA of the CDR3 is TGTGCCAGCAGCTTACGGGGGGACCCCAATGAGCAGTTCTTC. The gene calls are TRBV7-2 and TRBJ2-1; the match to TRBD2 covers 7 bases. In germline, CDR1 is SGHTA, CDR2 FQGNSA. The CDR3 has 14 residues. The trim removed 2 bases at V and 6 bases at J, leaving 4 bases unmatched. The full variable domain, its missing parts supplied by reference TRBV7-2 and TRBJ2-1, is GAGVSQSPSNKVTEKGKDVELRCDPISGHTALYWYRQSLGQGLEFLIYFQGNSAPDKSGLPSDRFSAERTGGSVSTLTIQRTQQEDSAVYLCASSLRGDPNEQFFGPGTRLTVL.

This clonotype was counted between two and nine times. The genes are TRBV6-2 or TRBV6-3 and TRBJ2-7, with D unclear. V was cut by 0 bases and J by 7 bases, with 7 bases left in between. Germline assignment: CDR1 MNHEY and CDR2 SVGEGT. This CDR3 contains 12 residues. DNA of the CDR3: TGTGCCAGCAGTTACTCTGCTCGGGAGCAGTACGTC. This translates into CASSYSAREQYV.